Described below is a single T cell receptor (beta chain) sequence and its context. Its specificity is unknown. There are 16 residues in the CDR3. Germline CDR1 is MNHEY and CDR2 is SMNVEV (reference sequence). With 6 bases clipped from V and 4 bases from J, the junction kept 13 bases outside the gene matches. The source of the sample is a study of shared clonotypes between healthy human individuals. Whole-study results and caveats: Non-shared clonotypes showed lower generation probabilities than clonotypes common to all four donors.

Terminally differentiated effector memory CD45RA+ cells were left out of the naive CD8 fraction, which was CD45RO-negative and positively selected for CCR7. Using immunoSEQ multiplex PCR, the repertoire was profiled, and TCRdb retains in-frame clones only, with some absent. The data show some 800,000 clones, with 80% to 95% seen just once and 24% held by the top ten. The sequenced material came from naive CD8+ T cells sorted from blood. The chain employs TRBV27 and TRBJ2-7; TRBD2 matches at 9 bases. This receptor was identified in a man aged 25-45 years in good health. CDR3 nucleotides: TGTGCCAGCAGGGTAGCGGGAGCCACATTCGGGTACGAGCAGTACTTC. Encoded protein: CASRVAGATFGYEQYF.